This TCR beta chain was captured by sequencing in a study of cytomegalovirus exposure and HLA in healthy donors. Germline CDR1 reads MNHEY; CDR2 reads SVGAGI. The trim removed 2 bases at V and 2 bases at J, leaving 2 bases unmatched. The CDR3 has 15 amino acids. This clone appeared once. A multiplex PCR was run with 60 Vbeta primers and 13 Jbeta primers. The assay was immunoSEQ multiplex PCR, and TCRdb's table has in-frame clones only and misses some. This sample carries about 170,000 clones, around 73% of them seen once, and the ten largest clones take approximately 5.1%. The sample comprised PBMCs. The chain employs TRBV6-5 and TRBJ1-4; 7 bases match TRBD1. The receptor comes from a woman under 30 in good health and CMV-seropositive. CDR3 coding DNA: TGTGCCAGCAGTTACAGAGGGGGCACTAATGAAAAACTGTTTTTT. It yields the protein CASSYRGGTNEKLFF.